This T cell receptor (beta chain) was recorded in a study of OX40 agonist ivuxolimab in advanced cancers. Study-level background: Patients took ivuxolimab, an agonistic anti-OX40 (CD134) antibody. One patient with hepatocellular carcinoma and two with cutaneous melanoma, three in all, had partial responses. Findings and caveats of the study: No antigen was identified for the clonally expanded peripheral T cells. In CD8+ T cells, expanded clones were on average more numerous than in CD4+.

A note on this clone: No antigen is known for it.

Only in-frame clones appear in the TCRdb table, and some are missing; sequencing was by immunoSEQ multiplex PCR. The sample lists about 42,000 clones; roughly 77% were seen once. V was pared by 4 bases and J by 7 bases, with 10 bases of the junction left unmatched. In germline, CDR1 is SGHRS, CDR2 YFSETQ. This CDR3 has 16 amino acids. The clonotype comes from an adult with an advanced solid tumor such as melanoma, head and neck, liver or kidney cancer. The chain recombines TRBV5-1 with TRBJ2-2; TRBD1 matches at 10 bases. This material consisted of CD4+ or CD8+ T cells sorted from blood, taken in a trial of the OX40 agonist ivuxolimab. CDR3 DNA: TGCGCCAGCAGCGCCCCGGGACAGGGGTTTGTCGGGGAGCTGTTTTTT. It encodes CASSAPGQGFVGELFF.